This T cell receptor beta chain was profiled in a study of cytomegalovirus exposure and HLA in healthy donors. General study points: Likely technical artifact: a cluster of highly shared sequence variants.

Germline trimming cut 5 bases from V and 5 bases from J; bases unmatched to any gene: 15. The CDR3 has 17 residues. The germline CDR1 and CDR2 sequences are MNHEY and SMNVEV (reference sequence). A remark on this clone: No antigen is known for it.

The PCR used 60 Vbeta and 13 Jbeta primers. Profiled with immunoSEQ multiplex PCR; TCRdb holds only in-frame clones, not every one. The sample has about 160,000 clones; approximately 71% are singletons. V usage is TRBV27 and J usage is TRBJ2-7; 10 bases are a match to TRBD1. The clonotype comes from a male donor in good health and CMV-seronegative. Specimen: PBMCs. This CDR3 is CASSLRRPGTGAHEQYF. The CDR3 coding sequence is TGTGCCAGCAGTCTAAGGCGCCCCGGGACAGGGGCCCACGAGCAGTACTTC.